The T cell receptor (beta chain) described here comes from a study of blood T cell repertoires in COVID-19. Turning to the study itself: Donors in the United States, Italy and Spain gave samples during acute or convalescent COVID-19. PBMCs, B-cell-depleted T cells, or T cells were the source of the cDNA or gDNA that made up the material.

As originally analysed: Researchers report that nucleated cell counts were estimated from reference gene primer amplification. TCRdb's table, derived via immunoSEQ multiplex PCR, lists solely in-frame clones and lacks some. V, J and clone size reflect that table, while D and trimming were determined from the DNA. The data hold approximately 100,000 clones, with 84% observed a single time. Trimming took 4 bases from V and 10 from J, leaving 17 bases between them. Per germline, CDR1 SGHRS and CDR2 YFSETQ. The CDR3 contains 14 residues. Sequenced sample: peripheral blood. This TCR was sampled from a woman between 50 and 59 years old with acute or convalescent COVID-19. The rearrangement links TRBV5-1 to TRBJ1-4, with D unclear. CDR3 sequence (DNA): TGCGCCAGCAGCGTGGCCCCAGCCAGCGGAAAACTGTTTTTT. Translating it yields CASSVAPASGKLFF. The variable domain in full, completed from reference TRBV5-1 and TRBJ1-4, reads KAGVTQTPRYLIKTRGQQVTLSCSPISGHRSVSWYQQTPGQGLQFLFEYFSETQRNKGNFPGRFSGRQFSNSRSEMNVSTLELGDSALYLCASSVAPASGKLFFGSGTQLSVL.